This is a list of T cell receptor beta chains from one sample in a study of T cell repertoires in cytomegalovirus infection. Each CDR3 protein is one row after TCRdb ran MiXCR on the reads. In the table there are about 830,000 distinct CDR3 sequences, about 30% of which are singletons. These receptors have no known antigen. The input for sequencing was cultured CD8+ T cells from PBMCs, taken from culture after CMV antigen stimulation. Receptor source: a human donor in good health (CMV status not recorded). Some clones in this sample may be carry-over from other donors' samples. CDR3s include the opening cysteine and the closing phenylalanine or tryptophan. D genes are given only for firm matches. The size field is filled for only some rows; it gives once, few, many or a size class.

CDR3,DNA,V,size,D,J
CASSPIPQETQYF,TGTGCCAGCAGCCCGATCCCACAAGAGACCCAGTACTTC,TRBV7-6,few,.,TRBJ2-5
CASSVAGGTDTQYF,TGTGCCAGCAGTGTAGCGGGGGGCACAGATACGCAGTATTTT,TRBV6-4,many,TRBD2,TRBJ2-3
CASSLYRGLNTEAFF,TGTGCCAGCAGCCTATACAGGGGACTGAACACTGAAGCTTTCTTT,TRBV7-2,many,TRBD1,TRBJ1-1
CASSNRDYPQNEQFF,TGTGCCAGCAGTAACCGAGACTACCCTCAAAATGAGCAGTTCTTC,TRBV6-6,.,.,TRBJ2-1
CASSLYPGGGTEAFF,TGCGCCAGCAGCCTTTACCCCGGGGGAGGCACTGAAGCTTTCTTT,TRBV4-1,.,.,TRBJ1-1
CASSQNRGTGELFF,TGCGCCAGCAGCCAAAACCGAGGCACCGGGGAGCTGTTTTTT,TRBV4-1,.,.,TRBJ2-2
CASSRGLSNQPQHF,TGTGCCAGCAGCCGGGGACTGAGCAATCAGCCCCAGCATTTT,TRBV7-2,few,.,TRBJ1-5
CASSLGQAGGDTQYF,TGTGCCAGCAGTTTAGGGCAGGCTGGGGGGGATACGCAGTATTTT,TRBV28,once,.,TRBJ2-3
CASSEVNLEAFF,TGTGCCAGCAGTGAAGTGAACCTAGAAGCTTTCTTT,TRBV6-1,few,.,TRBJ1-1
CASSWQGALGYGYTF,TGTGCCAGCAGCTGGCAGGGGGCGCTTGGCTATGGCTACACCTTC,TRBV7-2,many,TRBD1,TRBJ1-2
CASSLSGGGGYFQYF,TGTGCCAGCAGTTTATCTGGCGGGGGGGGCTATTTTCAGTACTTC,TRBV27,.,TRBD2,TRBJ2-7
CASGTGTGQWNTEAFF,TGTGCTAGTGGCACCGGGACAGGGCAGTGGAACACTGAAGCTTTCTTT,TRBV12-5,.,TRBD1,TRBJ1-1
CASSQAAGTEAFF,TGCGCCAGCAGCCAAGCGGCCGGGACTGAAGCTTTCTTT,TRBV4-3,.,.,TRBJ1-1
CASSSLEGYNQETQYF,TGTGCCAGCAGTTCCTTGGAGGGGTACAACCAAGAGACCCAGTACTTC,TRBV6-5,.,.,TRBJ2-5
CASSLAGGVEQFF,TGTGCCAGCAGTTTAGCCGGAGGGGTTGAGCAGTTCTTC,TRBV12-3/TRBV12-4,.,.,TRBJ2-1
CASSLRPGTEFYGYTF,TGTGCCAGCAGCTTACGCCCCGGGACAGAATTCTATGGCTACACCTTC,TRBV7-6,many,TRBD1,TRBJ1-2
CASTSGGTYEQYF,TGTGCCAGCACCTCTGGGGGCACCTACGAGCAGTACTTC,TRBV12-3/TRBV12-4,many,.,TRBJ2-7
CASMWLGKNIQYF,TGTGCCAGCATGTGGTTGGGCAAAAACATTCAGTACTTC,TRBV12-3/TRBV12-4,.,.,TRBJ2-4
CASSVREEGNQPQHF,TGTGCCAGTAGTGTCAGGGAGGAAGGCAATCAGCCCCAGCATTTT,TRBV19,.,.,TRBJ1-5